The 4 T cell receptor beta chains below come from one sample, sequenced in a study of shared T cell receptors in the human thymus. Assay used: immunoSEQ multiplex PCR; TCRdb lists only in-frame clones, some missing. The data hold hundreds of thousands of clones, with 85% to 95% observed a single time. Sequencing was performed on thymocytes. Receptors were obtained from a human donor.

The chain is built from TRBV25-1 and TRBJ2-6, with D possibly matching TRBD1 (6 bases). CDR1 and CDR2 (germline): MGHDK, SYGVNS. Between the trimmed V and J ends, which lost 4 bases and 0 bases, there was a span of 10 bases. CDR3 length equals 16 residues. This chain's CDR3 is CASSGQENSGANVLTF. As DNA, the CDR3 is TGTGCCAGCAGTGGACAGGAGAACTCTGGGGCCAACGTCCTGACTTTC.

The chain has TRBV2 and TRBJ1-5; D is uncertain. Between the trimmed V and J ends, which lost 5 bases and 0 bases, there was a span of 17 bases. Looked up from germline, CDR1 is SNHLY and CDR2 is FYNNEI. This CDR3 is built from 17 residues. CDR3 sequence: CASSKPGEGYSNQPQHF. For the CDR3, the DNA is TGTGCCAGCAGTAAACCAGGTGAGGGATATAGCAATCAGCCCCAGCATTTT.

The J gene is TRBJ2-1, the V gene TRBV27; D is unclear. Trimming left V 4 bases short and J 5 bases short, with 15 bases between. Looked up from germline, CDR1 is MNHEY and CDR2 is SMNVEV (reference sequence). The CDR3 is 15 amino acids. CDR3 coding DNA: TGTGCCAGCAGTTCGGGTGAATTGGGCAACAATGAGCAGTTCTTC. Its protein is CASSSGELGNNEQFF.

The chain employs TRBV7-3 and TRBJ2-5, with a possible D match to TRBD2 (5 bases). Trimming cost V 0 bases and J 4 bases, with 6 bases left between them. The CDR3 sequence is 13 residues long. Germline-derived CDR1 and CDR2 are SGHTA and FQGTGA. The CDR3: CASSLTGVETQYF. The CDR3 DNA is TGTGCCAGCAGCTTAACGGGAGTAGAGACCCAGTACTTC.